This record concerns one T cell receptor beta chain sequence. The germline CDR1 and CDR2 sequences are MNHEY and SMNVEV (reference sequence). This CDR3 is built from 16 residues. V lost 5 bases, J lost 8 bases, and 14 bases stayed unmatched. Generated by immunoSEQ multiplex PCR, the TCRdb table keeps only in-frame clones and is missing some. The sample shows approximately 1.9 million clones, around 93% of them seen only once. This entry is derived from a study of shared clonotypes between healthy human individuals. Terminally differentiated effector memory CD45RA+ cells were left out of the naive CD8 fraction, which was CD45RO-negative and positively selected for CCR7.

Material for sequencing was naive CD8+ T cells from PBMCs. The genes are TRBV27 and TRBJ1-4, with 7 bases identical to TRBD1. The receptor was isolated from a man aged 18-30 years in good health. Some clones in this sample may be carry-over from other donors' samples. The CDR3 DNA reads as TGTGCCAGCAGTCCTCTAACAGGGGCCTACGACGAAAAACTGTTTTTT. As protein: CASSPLTGAYDEKLFF.